A selection of T cell receptor beta chains follows, all from one sample in a study of blood T cell repertoires in COVID-19. Sequencing was performed with immunoSEQ multiplex PCR; in TCRdb, only in-frame clones are kept and a portion is missing. The sample holds about 280,000 clones, around 84% seen once. Sequenced material: PBMCs or T cells enriched from blood (not recorded which). Receptors originate from a woman between 50 and 59 years old who had recovered from COVID-19. Both conserved end residues are part of each CDR3. The D gene is left open where the match is weak. Where a row states a size, it is once, few, many or the class of an expanded clone; other rows omit it.

CASSPGNTGELFF	TGTGCCAGCTCACCCGGGAACACCGGGGAGCTGTTTTTT	TRBV18	TRBJ2-2	.	.
CASSSPVERGYNEQFF	TGTGCCAGCAGTTCCCCCGTGGAGCGGGGGTACAATGAGCAGTTCTTC	TRBV27	TRBJ2-1	.	TRBD2
CASSPPRGSPQTEAFF	TGTGCCAGCAGCCCCCCCAGGGGGTCCCCCCAAACTGAAGCTTTCTTT	TRBV28	TRBJ1-1	.	TRBD1
CASATGGAGTDTQYF	TGTGCCAGCGCGACAGGGGGCGCCGGCACAGATACGCAGTATTTT	TRBV6-5	TRBJ2-3	.	TRBD1
CASSPWGGMSQPQHF	TGTGCCAGCAGCCCTTGGGGGGGTATGAGTCAGCCCCAGCATTTT	TRBV7-2	TRBJ1-5	.	.
CASSLAGTANTEAFF	TGTGCCAGCAGCTTAGCCGGGACAGCGAACACTGAAGCTTTCTTT	TRBV7-2	TRBJ1-1	.	TRBD1
CASSESLAGAYEQYF	TGCGCCAGCAGTGAGAGTCTAGCGGGCGCCTACGAGCAGTACTTC	TRBV10-1	TRBJ2-7	.	TRBD2
CASSLPNQPQHF	TGTGCCAGCAGCCTTCCTAATCAGCCCCAGCATTTT	TRBV3-1/TRBV3-2	TRBJ1-5	.	.
CASSVGRGPGGEKLFF	TGTGCCAGCAGCGTAGGCAGGGGGCCAGGGGGTGAAAAACTGTTTTTT	TRBV9	TRBJ1-4	few	TRBD1
CASSLVWPSRNQETQYF	TGTGCCAGCAGCTTAGTTTGGCCTAGCCGAAACCAAGAGACCCAGTACTTC	TRBV11-2	TRBJ2-5	.	.